The 9 T cell receptor beta chains below come from one sample, sequenced in a study of blood T cell repertoires in COVID-19. The table came from immunoSEQ multiplex PCR; TCRdb's copy has only in-frame clones and leaves some out. The profile shows 75,000 to 80,000 clones, about 87% of them singletons. The specimen was peripheral blood. These receptors were collected from a human donor in a cohort sampled during active COVID-19.

J is TRBJ2-7 and V is TRBV19; D might be TRBD2 (5 bases). Germline loops: CDR1 LNHDA, CDR2 SQIVND (reference sequence). Trimming took 0 bases from V and 2 from J, leaving 11 bases between them. The CDR3 has 15 amino acids. CDR3 amino acids: CASSIDRLAAYEQYF. The CDR3 nucleotides are TGTGCCAGTAGTATAGATCGGCTAGCCGCCTACGAGCAGTACTTC.

Only one count was recorded for this clone. The gene calls are TRBV19 and TRBJ2-4, with TRBD2 matching over 13 bases. V lost 10 bases, J lost 6 bases, and 15 bases stayed unmatched. The germline gives CDR1 LNHDA, CDR2 SQIVND (reference sequence). There are 17 residues in the CDR3. CDR3 bases: TGTGCCACAAGGACTAGCGGGAGTACGAGGGGTCGAAACATTCAGTACTTC. Translating gives CATRTSGSTRGRNIQYF.

The chain combines TRBV9 with TRBJ2-6, with a weak D call TRBD2 (5 bases). CDR1 SGDLS and CDR2 YYNGEE come from the germline V gene. V was clipped by 3 bases and J by 0 bases, with 16 bases between them. The CDR3 has 18 amino acids. The CDR3 here is CASSAWLGGPSGANVLTF. The CDR3 nucleotides are TGTGCCAGCAGCGCTTGGCTGGGCGGGCCCTCTGGGGCCAACGTCCTGACTTTC. Variable domain in full (rest from reference TRBV9 and TRBJ2-6): DSGVTQTPKHLITATGQRVTLRCSPRSGDLSVYWYQQSLDQGLQFLIQYYNGEERAKGNILERFSAQQFPDLHSELNLSSLELGDSALYFCASSAWLGGPSGANVLTFGAGSRLTVL.

The V call is TRBV2, the J call TRBJ1-6; 9 bases line up with TRBD1. Germline values: CDR1 SNHLY, CDR2 FYNNEI. There are 14 residues in the CDR3. The ends lost 6 bases at V and 7 bases at J; junction bases unmatched: 4. The CDR3 protein is CASRYRGRNSPLHF. In DNA form, the CDR3 reads TGTGCCAGCAGGTACAGGGGGCGAAATTCACCCCTCCACTTT.

The chain uses TRBV5-6 and TRBJ1-3; D is possibly TRBD1 (6 bases). The CDR3 has 15 amino acids. Germline V CDR1 and CDR2: SGHDT, YYEEEE. Deletions cut 6 bases from V and 3 bases from J, with 16 bases between. The CDR3 region has the DNA TGTGCCAGCAACCGACGGGCAGGGGTTGGAAACACCATATATTTT. This encodes CASNRRAGVGNTIYF.

The rearrangement joins TRBV15 to TRBJ2-4; 9 bases are a match to TRBD2. Germline V gene data show CDR1 as LNHNV and CDR2 as YYDKDF (reference sequence). The CDR3 spans 19 residues. After removal of 0 bases from V and 7 bases from J, the junction contained 16 bases not matched to a gene. The CDR3 is CATSRDDSTGLAGYNIQYF. DNA for the CDR3: TGTGCCACCAGCAGAGATGATTCGACTGGCCTAGCGGGATATAACATTCAGTACTTC.

The V and J genes are TRBV12-2 and TRBJ2-3; the table's D gene call, TRBD2, was not cross checked with the DNA. TRBV12-2 is a pseudogene. This CDR3 comprises 17 residues. The CDR3 sequence: CASRPGGRGGSTDTQYF. The CDR3 DNA reads TGTGCAAGTCGCCCCGGTGGGCGGGGGGGCAGCACAGATACGCAGTATTTT.

The rearrangement joins TRBV6-5 to TRBJ2-5; D gene uncertain. With 0 bases removed from V and 9 bases from J, the gap between germline ends came to 20 bases. The CDR3 has 16 residues. CDR1 and CDR2 from the germline V gene are MNHEY and SVGAGI. DNA of the CDR3: TGTGCCAGCAGTTACTCGATGACTCTGAACGGAGTGGCCCAGTACTTC. Translated: CASSYSMTLNGVAQYF.

The DNA for the CDR3 is TGTGCCAGCAGCCCGGGGGAGTTTATGTCGCAGTATTTT. Translating it yields CASSPGEFMSQYF. The rearrangement links TRBV5-4 to TRBJ2-3; TRBD2 might be the D (6 bases). V dropped 4 bases and J dropped 10 bases, with 16 bases sitting between them. The CDR3 runs to 13 residues. Germline V gene lookup returns CDR1 SGHNT and CDR2 YYREEE (reference sequence).